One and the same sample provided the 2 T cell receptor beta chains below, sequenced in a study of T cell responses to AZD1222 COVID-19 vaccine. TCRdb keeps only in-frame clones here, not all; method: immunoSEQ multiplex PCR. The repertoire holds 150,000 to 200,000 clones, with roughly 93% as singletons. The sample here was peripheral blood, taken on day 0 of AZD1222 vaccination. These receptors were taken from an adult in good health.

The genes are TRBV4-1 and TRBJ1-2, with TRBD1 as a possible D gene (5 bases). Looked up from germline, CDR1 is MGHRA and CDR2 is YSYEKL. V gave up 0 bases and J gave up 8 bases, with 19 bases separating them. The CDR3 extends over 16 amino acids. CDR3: CASSQEGTGTKGGYTF. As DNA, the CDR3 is TGCGCCAGCAGCCAAGAAGGAACCGGGACGAAGGGCGGCTACACCTTC.

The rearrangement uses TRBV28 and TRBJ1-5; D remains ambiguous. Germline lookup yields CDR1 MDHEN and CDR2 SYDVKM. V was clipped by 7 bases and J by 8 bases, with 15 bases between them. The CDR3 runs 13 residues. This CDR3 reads CASIPRGSKPQHF. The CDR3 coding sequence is TGTGCCAGCATACCCCGGGGTTCTAAGCCCCAGCATTTT. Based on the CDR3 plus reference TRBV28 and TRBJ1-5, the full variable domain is DVKVTQSSRYLVKRTGEKVFLECVQDMDHENMFWYRQDPGLGLRLIYFSYDVKMKEKGDIPEGYSVSREKKERFSLILESASTNQTSMYLCASIPRGSKPQHFGDGTRLSIL.